One and the same sample provided the 10 T cell receptor beta chains below, sequenced in a study of T cell responses to AZD1222 COVID-19 vaccine. Generated by immunoSEQ multiplex PCR, the TCRdb table keeps only in-frame clones and is missing some. The sample has 150,000 to 180,000 clones, around nine tenths seen once; the top ten hold approximately 20%. Sequencing used peripheral blood, obtained on day 0 of AZD1222 vaccination. Source of these receptors: an adult in good health.

V gene TRBV18 combines with J gene TRBJ2-7, with 7 nucleotides matching TRBD2. Germline values: CDR1 KGHSH, CDR2 LQKENI. V shed 3 bases, J shed 2 bases, and the junction held 4 bases outside the gene matches. This CDR3 is built from 14 residues. CDR3 DNA: TGTGCCAGCTCACCCTCTAGCGGTGCCTACGAGCAGTACTTC. This codes for CASSPSSGAYEQYF.

The CDR3 spells CASEGGAGGSYEQYF. The CDR3 coding sequence is TGTGCCAGTGAAGGGGGAGCGGGAGGGTCCTACGAGCAGTACTTC. V and J are TRBV3-1 (or the pseudogene TRBV3-2) and TRBJ2-7, with 10 positions matching TRBD2. Trimming at V came to 9 bases and at J to 1 base, leaving 9 bases not matched to a gene. Germline V CDR1 and CDR2: LGHDT, YNNKEL (reference sequence). This CDR3 region has 15 residues.

This clone has only one observation. The chain uses TRBV10-2 and TRBJ2-7, with TRBD2 as a possible D gene (6 bases). The CDR3 totals 16 residues. Germline V lookup: CDR1 WSHSY, CDR2 SAAADI. The V end was cut by 6 bases, the J end by 2 bases, with 20 bases between. CDR3 sequence reads: CASRAPWGSGAYEQYF. The CDR3 DNA is TGCGCCAGCAGGGCCCCCTGGGGTAGCGGAGCCTACGAGCAGTACTTC.

The chain joins TRBV12-5 to TRBJ1-5, with 9 bases fitting TRBD1. Germline CDR1 and CDR2: LGHNT and FRNRAP. Trimming at V came to 1 base and at J to 3 bases, leaving 7 bases not matched to a gene. The CDR3 is made up of 17 amino acids. CDR3 sequence: CASGLAKTGGDNQPQHF. CDR3 sequence (DNA): TGTGCTAGTGGTTTGGCAAAGACAGGGGGGGACAATCAGCCCCAGCATTTT.

This chain uses TRBV9 with TRBJ1-4; 8 bases match TRBD1. CDR1 and CDR2 from the germline V gene are SGDLS and YYNGEE. The CDR3 is 16 residues long. Germline trimming cut 4 bases from V and 5 bases from J; bases unmatched to any gene: 10. As DNA, the CDR3 is TGTGCCAGCAGCCCCCAAGACCGGGACAGGAATGAAAAACTGTTTTTT. This sequence encodes CASSPQDRDRNEKLFF.

This chain links TRBV28 with TRBJ1-1, with a weak D call TRBD1 (5 bases). V gave up 11 bases and J gave up 4 bases, with 17 bases separating them. Germline values: CDR1 MDHEN, CDR2 SYDVKM. The CDR3 is made up of 13 amino acids. The CDR3 DNA reads as TGTGCCTGCTCTCCAGGGAAAGGCACTGAAGCTTTCTTT. Translated: CACSPGKGTEAFF. Full variable domain (missing parts from reference TRBV28 and TRBJ1-1): DVKVTQSSRYLVKRTGEKVFLECVQDMDHENMFWYRQDPGLGLRLIYFSYDVKMKEKGDIPEGYSVSREKKERFSLILESASTNQTSMYLCACSPGKGTEAFFGQGTRLTVV.

The rearrangement joins TRBV28 to TRBJ2-1; D is undetermined. Germline loops: CDR1 MDHEN, CDR2 SYDVKM. The ends were cut back, 3 bases at V and 10 bases at J, with 7 bases in the middle. CDR3 length: 11 residues. The DNA of the CDR3 is TGTGCCAGCAGTTTTGTCTTCGAGCAGTTCTTC. Amino acid sequence: CASSFVFEQFF.

The genes are TRBV7-3 and TRBJ1-6; D is uncertain. V lost 1 base and J lost 7, with 11 bases in between. CDR1 is SGHTA and CDR2 is FQGTGA in the germline V gene. CDR3 size: 15 residues. In DNA, the CDR3 is TGTGCCAGCAGCTTAATGGCAGGCGACAATTCACCCCTCCACTTT. The encoded protein is CASSLMAGDNSPLHF.

The chain has TRBV13 and TRBJ2-6; possibly TRBD1 or TRBD2 for D (6 bases each). The CDR3 totals 16 residues. CDR1 and CDR2 from the germline V gene are PRHDT and FYEKMQ (reference sequence). V lost 3 bases to trimming and J lost 5 bases, with 14 bases between them. The CDR3 DNA follows: TGTGCCAGCAGCTTTCAAGGGGGGTCAAGGGCCAACGTCCTGACTTTC. This gives the protein CASSFQGGSRANVLTF.

This chain uses TRBV14 with TRBJ2-3; D is uncertain. The CDR3 length is 13 residues. CDR1 is SGHDN, CDR2 FVKESK, per germline. The V gene lost 1 base and the J gene lost 4 bases, with 6 bases spanning the gap. The CDR3 bases are TGTGCCAGCAGCCAAGGGTCGCCAGATACGCAGTATTTT. Amino acid sequence: CASSQGSPDTQYF.